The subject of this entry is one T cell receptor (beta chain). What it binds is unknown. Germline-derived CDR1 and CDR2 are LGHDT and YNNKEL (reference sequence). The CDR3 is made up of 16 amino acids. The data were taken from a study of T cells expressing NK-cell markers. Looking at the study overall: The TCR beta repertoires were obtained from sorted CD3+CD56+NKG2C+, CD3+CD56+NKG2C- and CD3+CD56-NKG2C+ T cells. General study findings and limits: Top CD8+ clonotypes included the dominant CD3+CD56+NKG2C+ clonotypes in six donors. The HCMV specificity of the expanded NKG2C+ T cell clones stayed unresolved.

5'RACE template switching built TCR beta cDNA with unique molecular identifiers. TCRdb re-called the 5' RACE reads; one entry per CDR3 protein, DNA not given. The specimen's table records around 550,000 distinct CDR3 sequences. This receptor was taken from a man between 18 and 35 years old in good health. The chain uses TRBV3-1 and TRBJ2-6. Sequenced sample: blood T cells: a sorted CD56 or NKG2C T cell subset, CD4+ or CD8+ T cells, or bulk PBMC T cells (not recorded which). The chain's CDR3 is CASSQDSFSGANVLTF.